This TCR beta chain was recorded in a study of blood T cell repertoires in COVID-19. For the study at large: The study drew acute and convalescent COVID-19 samples from the United States, Italy and Spain.

The V and J ends lost 0 bases and 4 bases, in that order; junction bases with no gene match: 3. Germline V gives CDR1 SGHRS, CDR2 YFSETQ. This CDR3 is 15 amino acids long. The protocol was immunoSEQ multiplex PCR, while the TCRdb copy is restricted to in-frame clones and leaves out a portion. This sample has about 480,000 clones, with roughly 90% found just once. The sequenced sample was PBMCs or T cells enriched from blood (not recorded which). The rearrangement links TRBV5-1 to TRBJ2-7, with 11 positions matching TRBD1. The clonotype was recovered from a woman in her thirties or forties who had recovered from COVID-19. The CDR3 DNA sequence: TGCGCCAGCAGCTTGGGGACAGGGGGCTATTACGAGCAGTACTTC. Translating gives CASSLGTGGYYEQYF.